This entry describes one T cell receptor beta chain. The source of the sample is a study of PD-L1 blockade in urothelial cancer. Study information: Twenty-five out of 29 patients were men whose urothelial cancer was bladder-origin. Timepoints chosen for blood analysis were 3 weeks (second dose) and 6 weeks after treatment start. When blood samples were assessed, the median T cell count was around 150,000.

TCRdb keeps only in-frame clones here, not all; method: immunoSEQ multiplex PCR. This sample yields about 15,000 clones, of which around 89% are seen a single time; 12% to 15% belongs to the top ten. The CDR3 extends over 14 amino acids. The V gene lost 3 bases and the J gene lost 6 bases, with 14 bases spanning the gap. Per germline, CDR1 MGHRA and CDR2 YSYEKL. The sequencing here drew on PBMCs, taken around atezolizumab (anti-PD-L1) treatment. The rearrangement joins TRBV4-1 to TRBJ1-2, with D unresolved. The sequence came from a man between 65 and 85 years old with urothelial cancer. CDR3 loop: CASSHSGSLNGYTF. CDR3 in DNA: TGCGCCAGCAGCCACTCCGGGTCCCTTAATGGCTACACCTTC.